Listed here is a single T cell receptor (beta chain). This CDR3 is built from 15 residues. The germline V gene has CDR1 SEHNR and CDR2 FQNEAQ (reference sequence). V lost 5 bases to trimming and J lost 3 bases, with 16 bases between them. The sample belongs to a study of T cell responses to AZD1222 COVID-19 vaccine. TCRdb keeps only in-frame clones here, not all; method: immunoSEQ multiplex PCR. The sample lists some 140,000 clones; approximately 90% were seen once. The chain combines TRBV7-9 with TRBJ1-2, with a weak D call TRBD1 (6 bases). This receptor was identified in an adult in good health. Sequenced here: peripheral blood, sampled on day 0 of AZD1222 vaccination. In nucleotides, the CDR3 is TGTGCCAGCAGCCCCGGCGGGGGCATCGACTATGGCTACACCTTC. Translated, it gives CASSPGGGIDYGYTF.